These 11 T cell receptor beta chains came from one sample sequenced in a study of blood T cell repertoires in COVID-19 (dated by TCRdb to 2020 to 2021). The library was generated by the immunoSEQ multiplex PCR assay. TCRdb obtained this table from immuneACCESS and retained in-frame rearrangements with V and J assigned. These tables miss some clones; where compared with another copy, unresolved V genes account for less than half of the shortfall, and the remainder is unexplained. Here the sample has some 190,000 clones; approximately 86% occur a single time. The ten biggest clones cover around 23% of the sample. The specimen was PBMCs or T cells enriched from blood (not recorded which). Every receptor here comes from a woman aged 40 to 50 in a cohort exposed to, infected with or recovered from COVID-19 (not recorded which).

The chain couples TRBV24-1 to TRBJ2-7; 8 bases are shared with TRBD2. Germline CDR1 reads KGHDR; CDR2 reads SFDVKD. V was pared by 2 bases and J by 3 bases, with 5 bases of the junction left unmatched. The CDR3 has 15 amino acids. CDR3 nucleotides: TGTGCCACCAGTGATTCAAGGGGACTAGTCTACGAGCAGTACTTC. It codes for CATSDSRGLVYEQYF.

The chain employs TRBV12-5 and TRBJ2-5; D possibly corresponds to TRBD2 (6 bases). Germline V gene data show CDR1 as LGHNT and CDR2 as FRNRAP. The CDR3 runs 14 residues. Trimming took off 6 bases at V and 5 bases at J, with 16 bases between the two ends. Written as DNA, the CDR3 is TGTGCTAGTGGCTGGGGGGAAGAGGTGGAGACCCAGTACTTC. Its protein product is CASGWGEEVETQYF.

This chain links TRBV15 with TRBJ1-2; a possible D gene is TRBD1 (5 bases). The V and J ends lost 0 bases and 5 bases respectively, with 13 bases between them. The germline V gene encodes CDR1 LNHNV and CDR2 YYDKDF (reference sequence). The CDR3 has 15 residues. CDR3 bases: TGTGCCACCAGCAGAGATAAGGGGTTGTCTTATGGCTACACCTTC. This codes for CATSRDKGLSYGYTF.

This chain uses TRBV5-4 with TRBJ1-5; D gene ambiguous. V was trimmed by 4 bases and J by 6 bases, leaving 17 bases between them. The CDR3 totals 15 residues. The germline CDR1 and CDR2 sequences are SGHNT and YYREEE (reference sequence). CDR3 region: CASSPGPASGQPQHF. In nucleotides, the CDR3 is TGTGCCAGCAGCCCAGGCCCAGCATCTGGTCAGCCCCAGCATTTT.

The chain has TRBV27 and TRBJ2-7; possible D gene TRBD2, 6 bases. This CDR3 region has 13 residues. Germline V CDR1 and CDR2: MNHEY, SMNVEV (reference sequence). The ends were cut back, 3 bases at V and 6 bases at J, with 12 bases in the middle. The CDR3 here is CASSLAGGAEQYF. The CDR3 nucleotides are TGTGCCAGCAGTTTGGCTGGAGGGGCCGAGCAGTACTTC.

This chain links TRBV7-9 with TRBJ1-3; D remains unclear. Germline V gene sequence: CDR1 SEHNR, CDR2 FQNEAQ (reference sequence). The CDR3 totals 15 residues. Deletions cut 1 base from V and 3 bases from J, with 10 bases between. In DNA form, the CDR3 reads TGTGCCAGCAGCTTAGAAGGAGGGTTTGGAAACACCATATATTTT. Protein: CASSLEGGFGNTIYF.

About this clone: Within the sample, other DNA sequences also encode this same CDR3. The chain combines TRBV13 with TRBJ1-1, with D maybe TRBD1 (6 bases). In germline, CDR1 is PRHDT, CDR2 FYEKMQ (reference sequence). Trimming left V 4 bases short and J 2 bases short, with 11 bases between. This CDR3 contains 14 residues. The CDR3 here is CASSWGRGNTEAFF. The CDR3, as DNA: TGTGCCAGCAGCTGGGGCAGGGGTAACACTGAAGCTTTCTTT.

The V and J genes are TRBV11-2 and TRBJ2-7; D unresolved. Germline assignment: CDR1 SGHAT and CDR2 FQNNGV. The CDR3 has 14 residues. V was clipped by 0 bases and J by 2 bases, with 8 bases between them. The CDR3 DNA sequence: TGTGCCAGCAGCTTAGATCGTCGGGCCTACGAGCAGTACTTC. Protein product: CASSLDRRAYEQYF.

The rearrangement uses TRBV5-1 and TRBJ1-1; D might be TRBD1 (5 bases). Trimming took off 3 bases at V and 2 bases at J, with 11 bases between the two ends. The CDR3 is 14 amino acids. The germline CDR1 and CDR2 sequences are SGHRS and YFSETQ. The CDR3 loop is CASSSDSLNTEAFF. The CDR3 DNA reads TGCGCCAGCAGCTCTGACAGCTTAAACACTGAAGCTTTCTTT.

V gene TRBV18 combines with J gene TRBJ1-4; TRBD1 matches 8 bases. The CDR3 sequence is 16 residues long. V shed 5 bases, J shed 8 bases, and the junction held 13 bases outside the gene matches. Germline V gene data show CDR1 as KGHSH and CDR2 as LQKENI. CDR3 sequence reads: CASSSRTGLKGEKLFF. CDR3 DNA: TGTGCCAGCTCATCCCGGACAGGGCTTAAAGGGGAAAAACTGTTTTTT.

A single count supports this clone. The chain carries TRBV28 and TRBJ1-2; D may be TRBD1 (5 bases). CDR3 length: 14 amino acids. The V gene lost 9 bases and the J gene lost 0 bases, with 14 bases spanning the gap. Germline V gene sequence: CDR1 MDHEN, CDR2 SYDVKM. The DNA for the CDR3 is TGTGCCAGAACTGAGCCCAGGGCTAACTATGGCTACACCTTC. Protein: CARTEPRANYGYTF.